The source of this T cell receptor beta chain is a study of blood T cell repertoires in COVID-19. Study context: The United States, Italy and Spain provided the acute and convalescent COVID-19 samples. Sources were T cells, B-cell-depleted T cells, or PBMCs; the material itself was cDNA or gDNA.

Trimming stripped 4 bases from V and 8 bases from J, with 15 bases between. This CDR3 spans 13 amino acids. Per the germline V gene, CDR1 is SGHNT and CDR2 is YYREEE (reference sequence). Authors' analysis steps: How many nucleated cells were present was estimated from reference gene primer amplification. Assay used: immunoSEQ multiplex PCR; TCRdb lists only in-frame clones, some missing. V, J and clone size are taken as reported in that table, and D and trimming were inferred from the DNA itself. The data contain around 58,000 clones, around 91% of them singletons. The source of this sequence is a man in his 60s with active COVID-19. The V gene is TRBV5-4, the J gene TRBJ1-2, with D possibly TRBD1 on 6 matching bases. What was sequenced was peripheral blood. The CDR3 DNA sequence: TGTGCCAGCAGCCTGGAGCCAGGGGAGGGCTACACCTTC. Translation: CASSLEPGEGYTF.